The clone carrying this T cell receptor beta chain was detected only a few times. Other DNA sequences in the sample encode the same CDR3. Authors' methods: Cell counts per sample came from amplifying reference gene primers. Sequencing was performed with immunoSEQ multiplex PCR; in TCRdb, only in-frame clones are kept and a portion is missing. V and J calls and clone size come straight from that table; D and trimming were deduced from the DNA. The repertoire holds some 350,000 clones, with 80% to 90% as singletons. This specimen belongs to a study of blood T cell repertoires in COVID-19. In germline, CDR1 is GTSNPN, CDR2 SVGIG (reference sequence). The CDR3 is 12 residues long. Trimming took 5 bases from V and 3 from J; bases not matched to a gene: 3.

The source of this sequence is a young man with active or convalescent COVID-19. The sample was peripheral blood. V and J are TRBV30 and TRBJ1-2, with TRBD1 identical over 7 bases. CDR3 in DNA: TGTGCCTGGTTAGGGACAGACTATGGCTACACCTTC. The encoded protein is CAWLGTDYGYTF.